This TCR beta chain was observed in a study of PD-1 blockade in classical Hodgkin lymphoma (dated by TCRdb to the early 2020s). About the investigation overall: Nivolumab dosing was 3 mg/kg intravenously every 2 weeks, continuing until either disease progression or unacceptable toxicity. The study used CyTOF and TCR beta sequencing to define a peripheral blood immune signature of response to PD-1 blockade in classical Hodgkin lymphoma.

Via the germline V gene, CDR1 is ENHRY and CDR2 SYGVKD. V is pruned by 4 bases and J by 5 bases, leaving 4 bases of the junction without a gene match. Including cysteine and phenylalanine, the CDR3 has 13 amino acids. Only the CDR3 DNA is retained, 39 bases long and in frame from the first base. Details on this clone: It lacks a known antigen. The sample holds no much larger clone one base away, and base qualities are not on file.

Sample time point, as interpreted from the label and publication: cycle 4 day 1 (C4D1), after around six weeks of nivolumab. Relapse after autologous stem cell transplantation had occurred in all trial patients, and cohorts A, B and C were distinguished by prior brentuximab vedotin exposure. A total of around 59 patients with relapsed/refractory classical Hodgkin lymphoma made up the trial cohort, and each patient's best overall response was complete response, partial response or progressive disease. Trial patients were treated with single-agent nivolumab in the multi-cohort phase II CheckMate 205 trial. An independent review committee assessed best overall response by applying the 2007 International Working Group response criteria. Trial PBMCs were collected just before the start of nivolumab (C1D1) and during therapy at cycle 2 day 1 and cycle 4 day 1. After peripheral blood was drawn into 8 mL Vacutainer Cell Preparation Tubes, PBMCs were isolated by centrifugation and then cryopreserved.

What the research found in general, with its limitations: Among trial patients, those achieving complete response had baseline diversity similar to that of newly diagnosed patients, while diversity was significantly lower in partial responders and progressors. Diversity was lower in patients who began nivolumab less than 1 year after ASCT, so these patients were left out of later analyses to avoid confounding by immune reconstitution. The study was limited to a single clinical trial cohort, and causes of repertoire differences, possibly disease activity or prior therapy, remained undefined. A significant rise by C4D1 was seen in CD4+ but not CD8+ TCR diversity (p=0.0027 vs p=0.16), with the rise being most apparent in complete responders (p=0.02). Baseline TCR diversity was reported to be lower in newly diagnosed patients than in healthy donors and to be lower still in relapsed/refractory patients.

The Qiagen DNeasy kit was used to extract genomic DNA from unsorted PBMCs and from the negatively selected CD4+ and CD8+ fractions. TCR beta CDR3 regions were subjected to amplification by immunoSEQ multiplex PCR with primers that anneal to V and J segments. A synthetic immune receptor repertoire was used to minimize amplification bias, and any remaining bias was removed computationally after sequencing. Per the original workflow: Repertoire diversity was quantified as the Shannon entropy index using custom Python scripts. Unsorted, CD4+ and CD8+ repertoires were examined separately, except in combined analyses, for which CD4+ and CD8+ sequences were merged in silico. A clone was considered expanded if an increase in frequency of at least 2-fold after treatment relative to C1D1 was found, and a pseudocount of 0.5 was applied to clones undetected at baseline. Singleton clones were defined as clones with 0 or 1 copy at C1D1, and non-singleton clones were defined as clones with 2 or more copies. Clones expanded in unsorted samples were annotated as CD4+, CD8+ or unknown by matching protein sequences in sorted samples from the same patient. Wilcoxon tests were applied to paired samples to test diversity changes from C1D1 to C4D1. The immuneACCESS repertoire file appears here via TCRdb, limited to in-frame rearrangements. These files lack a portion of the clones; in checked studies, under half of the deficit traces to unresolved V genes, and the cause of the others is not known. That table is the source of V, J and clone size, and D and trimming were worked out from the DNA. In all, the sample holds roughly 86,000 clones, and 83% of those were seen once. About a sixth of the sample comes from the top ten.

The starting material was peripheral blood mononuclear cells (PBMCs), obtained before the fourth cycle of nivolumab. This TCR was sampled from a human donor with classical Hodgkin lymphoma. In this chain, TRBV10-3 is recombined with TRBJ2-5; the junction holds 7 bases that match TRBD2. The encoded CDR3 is CAISGGSAETQYF. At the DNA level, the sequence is TGTGCCATCAGTGGCGGGAGTGCCGAGACCCAGTACTTC.